This TCR beta chain came from a study of T cell responses to AZD1222 COVID-19 vaccine. Study-wide results and limits: Spike-specific TCR depth and breadth grew after two AZD1222 doses. Every sample of the repertoires postdated the peak T cell response. The donor cohort was predominantly white British with a female majority, and clonal diversity may have been underestimated.

The table came from immunoSEQ multiplex PCR; TCRdb's copy has only in-frame clones and leaves some out. In the table there are over 70,000 clones, around 80% of which are singletons. The CDR3 totals 14 residues. The ends were cut back, 6 bases at V and 7 bases at J, with 16 bases in the middle. From germline, CDR1 is MDHEN and CDR2 SYDVKM. With regard to this clone: The antigen remains undetermined.

The chain joins TRBV28 to TRBJ1-3; D is unresolved. This clonotype was obtained from an adult who received the MenACWY meningococcal vaccine as a control. This sample comprised peripheral blood, obtained 28 days after the second dose of the MenACWY control vaccine. The CDR3 sequence is CASSHDPARNTIYF. CDR3 bases: TGTGCCAGCAGCCACGACCCGGCGAGGAACACCATATATTTT.